The 14 T cell receptor beta chains in this list originate from one sample, sequenced in a study of cytomegalovirus exposure and HLA in healthy donors. Amplification used 60 Vbeta primers and 13 Jbeta primers. Libraries were prepared by immunoSEQ multiplex PCR; TCRdb keeps only in-frame clonotypes and omits some of them. Of 150,000 to 200,000 clones detected, approximately 80% appear once; the ten largest clones hold 13% to 15%. Sequenced: PBMCs. All receptors come from a woman aged 30 to 39 in good health and CMV-seropositive.

V and J are TRBV29-1 and TRBJ2-4; TRBD1 matches 7 bases. The V and J ends lost 6 bases and 9 bases, in that order; junction bases with no gene match: 5. The CDR3 runs 11 residues. The germline V gene has CDR1 SQVTM and CDR2 ANQGSEA. Here the CDR3 DNA reads TGCAGCGTCCTGACAGGGCGCATTCAGTACTTC. Translation gives CSVLTGRIQYF.

This clone was picked up a small number of times. V usage is TRBV9 and J usage is TRBJ2-5, with 9 bases matching TRBD2. This CDR3 is built from 15 residues. The trim removed 3 bases at V and 4 bases at J, leaving 7 bases unmatched. Germline V CDR1 and CDR2: SGDLS, YYNGEE. This CDR3 is CASSGLAGVGETQYF. The CDR3 nucleotides are TGTGCCAGCAGCGGGTTAGCGGGAGTAGGAGAGACCCAGTACTTC.

Only a few counts were recorded for this clone. V is TRBV6-1 and J is TRBJ2-1, with D possibly TRBD1 on 6 matching bases. The germline V and J ends were trimmed by 3 bases and 7 bases, with 16 bases remaining between them. There are 15 residues in the CDR3. Per germline, CDR1 MNHNS and CDR2 SASEGT. As DNA, the CDR3 is TGTGCCAGCAGTGAGGGGTCCGGGACAACAAATGAGCAGTTCTTC. Amino acids: CASSEGSGTTNEQFF.

This chain uses TRBV7-3 with TRBJ2-2, with TRBD1 matching over 7 bases. V shed 0 bases, J shed 7 bases, and the junction held 11 bases outside the gene matches. The CDR3 consists of 17 residues. CDR1 is SGHTA and CDR2 is FQGTGA in the germline V gene. CDR3 residues: CASSLTSTGALFGELFF. DNA of the CDR3: TGTGCCAGCAGCTTAACATCTACAGGGGCCCTTTTCGGGGAGCTGTTTTTT.

This clone was seen a handful of times. The V gene is TRBV5-1, the J gene TRBJ1-3; D remains ambiguous. Trimming took 3 bases from V and 0 from J, leaving 13 bases between them. The CDR3 loop spans 16 amino acids. The germline V gene has CDR1 SGHRS and CDR2 YFSETQ. The CDR3 sequence: CASSSGEIASGNTIYF. In DNA, the CDR3 is TGCGCCAGCAGCTCCGGAGAGATTGCCTCTGGAAACACCATATATTTT.

This sequence joins TRBV21-1 and TRBJ2-7; the tabulated D call, TRBD2, remains unverified against the DNA. TRBV21-1 is a pseudogene. The CDR3 runs 14 residues. The CDR3 loop is CASSFAAPSYEQYF. CDR3 DNA sequence: TGTGCCAGCAGCTTCGCGGCACCTTCCTACGAGCAGTACTTC.

V gene TRBV9 combines with J gene TRBJ1-3, with D possibly being TRBD1 (6 bases). CDR3 size: 14 residues. V was cut by 5 bases and J by 0 bases, with 9 bases left in between. From germline, CDR1 is SGDLS and CDR2 YYNGEE. The CDR3 coding sequence is TGTGCCAGCAGGGGGACACTCTCTGGAAACACCATATATTTT. Translation: CASRGTLSGNTIYF.

The chain recombines TRBV18 with TRBJ1-5; perhaps TRBD1 as D (6 bases). The germline gives CDR1 KGHSH, CDR2 LQKENI. With 3 bases removed from V and 6 bases from J, the gap between germline ends came to 12 bases. The CDR3 has 14 residues. The CDR3 DNA is TGTGCCAGCTCACCGGGGGCGGTCGGTCAGCCCCAGCATTTT. This encodes CASSPGAVGQPQHF.

V usage is TRBV19 and J usage is TRBJ2-7, with 9 bases identical to TRBD1. The CDR3 is made up of 15 amino acids. The trim removed 3 bases at V and 0 bases at J, leaving 3 bases unmatched. CDR1 is LNHDA and CDR2 is SQIVND in the germline V gene (reference sequence). The CDR3 loop is CASSMDRGSSYEQYF. In DNA form, the CDR3 reads TGTGCCAGTAGTATGGACAGGGGAAGCTCCTACGAGCAGTACTTC.

The chain recombines TRBV10-3 with TRBJ1-3; possibly TRBD1 for D (5 bases). This CDR3 has 14 amino acids. Germline loops: CDR1 ENHRY, CDR2 SYGVKD. V lost 4 bases, J lost 1 base, and 8 bases lay in between. DNA of the CDR3: TGTGCCATCAGTGGTCCAGGGTCTGGAAACACCATATATTTT. Amino acids: CAISGPGSGNTIYF.

V usage is TRBV10-3 and J usage is TRBJ1-2, with 11 bases fitting TRBD1. J was trimmed by 8 bases and V by 5 bases; bases with no gene match: 4. The CDR3 spans 13 residues. Germline CDR1 is ENHRY and CDR2 is SYGVKD. CDR3 residues: CAISSDRGQGYTF. CDR3 bases: TGTGCCATCAGTTCGGACAGGGGGCAAGGCTACACCTTC.

The chain couples TRBV5-4 to TRBJ1-1, with D maybe TRBD1 (5 bases). The germline CDR1 and CDR2 sequences are SGHNT and YYREEE (reference sequence). This CDR3 spans 13 amino acids. V was trimmed by 1 base and J by 5 bases, leaving 9 bases between them. CDR3 amino acids: CASSLQGRTEAFF. The DNA for the CDR3 is TGTGCCAGCAGCTTGCAGGGAAGGACTGAAGCTTTCTTT.

The sample holds a few counts of this clone. The chain links TRBV10-3 to TRBJ2-6; D not resolved. The CDR3 is 17 amino acids. The germline CDR1 and CDR2 sequences are ENHRY and SYGVKD. The ends were cut back, 5 bases at V and 0 bases at J, with 14 bases in the middle. The CDR3 DNA is TGTGCCATCAGTTCGAAGTCAATGAGCTCTGGGGCCAACGTCCTGACTTTC. Protein product: CAISSKSMSSGANVLTF.

The CDR3 spells CASSLAQGSTGELFF. The CDR3 coding sequence is TGCGCCAGCAGCTTGGCACAGGGAAGCACCGGGGAGCTGTTTTTT. The chain has TRBV5-1 and TRBJ2-2, with D perhaps TRBD1 (6 bases). Deletions cut 0 bases from V and 4 bases from J, with 10 bases between. The CDR3 contains 15 residues. CDR1 and CDR2 (germline): SGHRS, YFSETQ. Variable domain in full (rest from reference TRBV5-1 and TRBJ2-2): KAGVTQTPRYLIKTRGQQVTLSCSPISGHRSVSWYQQTPGQGLQFLFEYFSETQRNKGNFPGRFSGRQFSNSRSEMNVSTLELGDSALYLCASSLAQGSTGELFFGEGSRLTVL.